This TCR beta chain was identified in a study of blood T cell repertoires in COVID-19. The CDR3 length is 15 residues. After removal of 5 bases from V and 5 bases from J, the junction contained 7 bases not matched to a gene. CDR1 and CDR2 (germline): SGHTA, FQGNSA. This clone was detected only once. Grouping used clinical history reported by participants in a survey and questionnaire. Profiled with immunoSEQ multiplex PCR; TCRdb holds only in-frame clones, not every one. The sample has around 330,000 clones; around 89% are singletons. The chain has TRBV7-2 and TRBJ1-1; 11 bases fit TRBD1. The sequenced material came from PBMCs or T cells enriched from blood (not recorded which). The TCR comes from a woman between 35 and 50 years old who had recovered from COVID-19. The CDR3 spells CASSRTGQGGTEAFF. For the CDR3, the DNA is TGTGCCAGCAGCCGGACGGGACAGGGGGGAACTGAAGCTTTCTTT.